Listed below are T cell receptor beta chains from one sample, sequenced in a study of identifying expanded T cells in peripheral blood. Method: immunoSEQ multiplex PCR; TCRdb's copy keeps in-frame clones and lacks some. The sample lists around 57,000 clones, 80% to 90% seen once, with under 5% in the top ten. The sequenced sample was blood. The receptor set was obtained from a person aged 18 to 75 in good health. Each CDR3 is given with its conserved first and last residue. The D gene is left open where the match is weak. Clone sizes are given selectively: once, few, many, or a class where the clone is expanded.

V gene	J gene	D gene	clone size	CDR3 protein	CDR3 DNA
TRBV14	TRBJ2-3	.	.	CASSQVGPLADTQYF	TGTGCCAGCAGCCAAGTGGGACCGTTGGCGGATACGCAGTATTTT
TRBV4-1	TRBJ2-1	.	few	CASSQGRADYNEQFF	TGCGCCAGCAGCCAAGGGCGGGCGGACTACAATGAGCAGTTCTTC
TRBV6-6	TRBJ2-1	.	.	CASSYRVFDEQFF	TGTGCCAGCAGTTACAGGGTTTTCGATGAGCAGTTCTTC
TRBV7-9	TRBJ2-3	TRBD1	.	CASSSTATGGRGQYF	TGTGCCAGCAGCTCCACCGCTACAGGGGGGCGTGGGCAGTATTTT
TRBV30	TRBJ2-5	TRBD1	.	CAWSTIGTATETQYF	TGTGCCTGGAGCACCATAGGGACAGCCACGGAGACCCAGTACTTC
TRBV30	TRBJ2-7	.	.	CAWERRTDTYEQYF	TGTGCCTGGGAGAGGAGGACCGATACCTACGAGCAGTACTTC
TRBV7-9	TRBJ1-4	.	.	CASSLAEVAIEKLFF	TGTGCCAGCAGCTTAGCGGAGGTAGCGATTGAAAAACTGTTTTTT
TRBV5-6	TRBJ2-7	.	.	CASSFTGLSRYEQYF	TGTGCCAGCAGCTTTACAGGGCTTTCGCGGTACGAGCAGTACTTC
TRBV30	TRBJ1-2	.	.	CAWSVASTNYGYTF	TGTGCCTGGAGTGTCGCCAGTACGAACTATGGCTACACCTTC
TRBV28	TRBJ2-7	.	.	CASSLMAGESYEQYF	TGTGCCAGCAGTTTGATGGCAGGGGAGTCCTACGAGCAGTACTTC
TRBV19	TRBJ1-1	.	.	CASSGNTEAFF	TGTGCCAGTAGTGGGAACACTGAAGCTTTCTTT
TRBV2	TRBJ2-3	.	.	CASNVDSSTDTQYF	TGTGCCAGCAATGTCGACTCTAGCACAGATACGCAGTATTTT
TRBV28	TRBJ2-7	TRBD2	.	CASGRLAESSYEQYF	TGTGCCAGCGGAAGACTAGCGGAAAGCTCCTACGAGCAGTACTTC
TRBV6-1	TRBJ1-1	TRBD1	.	CASLKQGADTEAFF	TGTGCCAGCCTGAAACAGGGGGCCGACACTGAAGCTTTCTTT
TRBV7-9	TRBJ2-5	TRBD2	.	CASRMVAGGPETQYF	TGTGCCAGCCGGATGGTCGCGGGAGGGCCGGAGACCCAGTACTTC